These 3 T cell receptor beta chains share one sample of origin, sequenced in a study of cytotoxic CD8 clonotypes in ibrutinib-treated CLL. This table comes from immunoSEQ multiplex PCR, and its TCRdb copy is limited to in-frame clones, with some not included. The data contain over 200,000 clones, more than 65% of them singletons. Material: PBMCs, obtained after 12 months of ibrutinib treatment. Every receptor here comes from a human donor with chronic lymphocytic leukemia.

The V gene is TRBV2, the J gene TRBJ2-5; D might be TRBD1 (6 bases). Between the trimmed V and J ends, which lost 7 bases and 5 bases, there was a span of 17 bases. CDR3 length equals 14 residues. The V gene's germline CDR1 is SNHLY and CDR2 FYNNEI. CDR3 sequence reads: CASIGRGPEETQYF. As DNA, the CDR3 is TGTGCCAGCATCGGCAGGGGCCCCGAGGAGACCCAGTACTTC.

This clone was picked up a small number of times. This chain connects TRBV7-7 to TRBJ1-1; TRBD1 is a possible D gene (5 bases). The CDR3 loop spans 13 amino acids. Germline V gene data show CDR1 as SSHAT and CDR2 as FNYEAQ (reference sequence). V lost 5 bases to trimming and J lost 5 bases, with 12 bases between them. CDR3: CASSRGVETEAFF. CDR3 nucleotide sequence: TGTGCCAGCAGCCGGGGGGTGGAGACTGAAGCTTTCTTT.

The rearrangement uses TRBV7-8 and TRBJ1-5; unclear D gene. V lost 2 bases and J 0 bases, leaving 11 bases between the germline ends. Germline V gene data show CDR1 as SGHVS and CDR2 as FQNEAQ. CDR3 length: 16 amino acids. The CDR3 coding sequence is TGTGCCAGCAGCTTAAGTGGAGGCTATAGCAATCAGCCCCAGCATTTT. Protein sequence: CASSLSGGYSNQPQHF.